This is a list of T cell receptor beta chains from one sample in a study of cytomegalovirus exposure and HLA in healthy donors. The data were produced by immunoSEQ multiplex PCR, yet TCRdb's version contains in-frame clones alone and is incomplete. This table holds roughly 200,000 clones, just under 80% found once. The sequenced sample was PBMCs. The receptors were gathered from a female donor in good health and CMV-seronegative. Each CDR3 is given with its conserved first and last residue. D genes are given only for firm matches. For some rows the clone size is stated as once, few or many, or as a class when expanded; others skip it.

v_gene,d_gene,abundance,len,j_gene,CDR3aa,CDR3nt
TRBV10-3,.,.,16,TRBJ2-3,CAIREGWDTSTDTQYF,TGTGCCATCAGGGAGGGTTGGGACACTAGCACAGATACGCAGTATTTT
TRBV6-5,.,.,14,TRBJ2-7,CASSIRMDTYEQYF,TGTGCCAGCAGTATCAGGATGGACACCTACGAGCAGTACTTC
TRBV7-8,.,once,14,TRBJ2-6,CASSPYLWANVLTF,TGTGCCAGCAGCCCCTACCTCTGGGCCAACGTCCTGACTTTC
TRBV4-1,.,.,13,TRBJ2-7,CASSQSQSYEQYF,TGCGCCAGCAGCCAAAGTCAGTCCTACGAGCAGTACTTC
TRBV7-2,.,once,14,TRBJ1-5,CASSHRVGNQPQHF,TGTGCCAGCAGCCACAGGGTGGGCAATCAGCCCCAGCATTTT
TRBV7-2,.,.,12,TRBJ2-3,CASSVTGDTQYF,TGTGCCAGCAGCGTCACCGGGGATACGCAGTATTTT
TRBV27,TRBD2,.,16,TRBJ2-1,CASSPWTSGRYNEQFF,TGTGCCAGCAGTCCCTGGACTAGCGGGAGATACAATGAGCAGTTCTTC
TRBV2,.,.,19,TRBJ2-3,CASSLRLRSQGGRTDTQYF,TGTGCCAGCAGCCTACGATTAAGGTCCCAGGGGGGACGCACAGATACGCAGTATTTT
TRBV19,.,.,15,TRBJ1-2,CASSSGREPNYGYTF,TGTGCCAGTAGTAGCGGGCGAGAGCCTAACTATGGCTACACCTTC
TRBV7-9,.,once,14,TRBJ2-7,CASSFSAVSYEQYF,TGTGCCAGCAGCTTCTCAGCGGTTTCCTACGAGCAGTACTTC
TRBV30,.,.,12,TRBJ1-2,CAWSDSDYGYTF,TGTGCCTGGAGTGATTCGGACTATGGCTACACCTTC
TRBV7-6,TRBD1,.,14,TRBJ2-3,CASSSGQGTDTQYF,TGTGCCAGCAGCTCCGGACAGGGGACAGATACGCAGTATTTT
TRBV7-8,.,.,15,TRBJ2-7,CASSTKTGVEYEQYF,TGTGCCAGCAGCACTAAAACGGGAGTCGAGTACGAGCAGTACTTC
TRBV15,TRBD1,.,15,TRBJ1-1,CATSRSRGRGTEAFF,TGTGCCACCAGCAGGAGCAGGGGGCGAGGCACTGAAGCTTTCTTT
TRBV9,.,.,15,TRBJ2-3,CASSVPGPTTDTQYF,TGTGCCAGCAGCGTACCAGGGCCCACCACAGATACGCAGTATTTT
TRBV7-2,TRBD1,.,16,TRBJ1-1,CASSPSTTGVGTEAFF,TGTGCCAGCAGTCCCAGCACCACAGGGGTGGGCACTGAAGCTTTCTTT
TRBV7-8,TRBD2,.,18,TRBJ2-1,CASSYPRTSGNSYNEQFF,TGTGCCAGCAGCTACCCCAGGACTAGCGGGAACTCCTACAATGAGCAGTTCTTC
TRBV4-1,.,.,14,TRBJ2-7,CASSQRDTQYGQYF,TGCGCCAGCAGCCAAAGGGACACCCAATACGGGCAGTACTTC
TRBV9,.,few,15,TRBJ2-7,CASSVEGSADTMQYF,TGTGCCAGCAGCGTAGAGGGTAGCGCGGATACGATGCAGTACTTC
TRBV30,TRBD2,.,14,TRBJ2-7,CAWRRLAGGIEQYF,TGTGCCTGGAGGAGACTAGCGGGGGGAATCGAGCAGTACTTC
TRBV7-9,.,.,15,TRBJ2-7,CASSFPTGFGYEQYF,TGTGCCAGCAGCTTTCCGACAGGTTTCGGGTACGAGCAGTACTTC
TRBV19,TRBD2,.,19,TRBJ2-3,CASSPLFTSGRLSTDTQYF,TGTGCCAGTAGTCCCCTCTTTACTAGCGGGAGGCTCAGCACAGATACGCAGTATTTT
TRBV7-2,.,.,13,TRBJ2-1,CASSRTSYNEQFF,TGTGCCAGCAGCCGAACATCTTACAATGAGCAGTTCTTC
TRBV7-8,TRBD2,once,15,TRBJ2-1,CASSLASGRVDEQFF,TGTGCCAGCAGCTTAGCTAGCGGGAGGGTCGATGAGCAGTTCTTC
TRBV7-2,.,.,15,TRBJ2-1,CASSLGDTIYNEQFF,TGTGCCAGCAGCTTAGGAGATACCATTTACAATGAGCAGTTCTTC
TRBV2,.,.,15,TRBJ1-5,CASSESSRGNQPQHF,TGTGCCAGCAGTGAGTCGTCGCGGGGCAATCAGCCCCAGCATTTT
TRBV5-1,TRBD1,.,15,TRBJ2-5,CASSLRDREVETQYF,TGCGCCAGCAGCTTGAGGGACAGGGAGGTAGAGACCCAGTACTTC
TRBV5-1,TRBD2,few,17,TRBJ2-5,CASSLGTSGRALETQYF,TGCGCCAGCAGCCTGGGGACTAGCGGGAGGGCTTTAGAGACCCAGTACTTC
TRBV7-2,TRBD2,.,16,TRBJ2-1,CASSLVSGRGYNEQFF,TGTGCCAGCAGCTTAGTTAGCGGGAGAGGCTACAATGAGCAGTTCTTC
TRBV7-2,TRBD1,.,15,TRBJ2-5,CASRITGGRDETQYF,TGTGCCAGCAGGATAACAGGGGGCCGGGATGAGACCCAGTACTTC
TRBV4-2,.,.,15,TRBJ1-5,CASSQEEGMDQPQHF,TGTGCCAGCAGCCAAGAGGAGGGAATGGATCAGCCCCAGCATTTT
TRBV5-1,.,.,14,TRBJ1-1,CASSLIGQNTEAFF,TGCGCCAGCAGCTTGATAGGACAGAACACTGAAGCTTTCTTT
TRBV6-4,.,.,12,TRBJ1-1,CASTQLYTEAFF,TGTGCCAGCACCCAACTCTACACTGAAGCTTTCTTT
TRBV19,.,.,15,TRBJ1-1,CASSIRTDTLSEAFF,TGTGCCAGTAGTATAAGAACCGACACGTTAAGTGAAGCTTTCTTT
TRBV11-3,.,.,17,TRBJ1-4,CASRLDPLGGGTEKLFF,TGTGCCAGCAGGTTAGACCCACTGGGGGGGGGAACGGAAAAACTGTTTTTT
TRBV4-1,.,once,16,TRBJ1-1,CASSQDGTFMNTEAFF,TGCGCCAGCAGCCAAGATGGGACATTTATGAACACTGAAGCTTTCTTT
TRBV9,TRBD2,.,19,TRBJ2-1,CASSVGSGRLAGEPNEQFF,TGTGCCAGCAGCGTAGGAAGCGGGCGGCTAGCGGGGGAACCAAATGAGCAGTTCTTC
TRBV5-1,TRBD2,.,14,TRBJ2-7,CASSPGTSRYEQYF,TGCGCCAGCAGCCCCGGGACTAGCAGATACGAGCAGTACTTC
TRBV29-1,.,once,13,TRBJ1-3,CSVGGRAGNTIYF,TGCAGCGTAGGTGGCAGAGCGGGAAACACCATATATTTT
TRBV27,TRBD1,.,14,TRBJ1-2,CASSSGTENYGYTF,TGTGCCAGCAGTTCTGGGACAGAGAACTATGGCTACACCTTC
TRBV7-9,TRBD2,.,16,TRBJ2-1,CASSGRTSGINNEQFF,TGTGCCAGCAGCGGCAGGACTAGCGGGATAAACAATGAGCAGTTCTTC
TRBV5-5,TRBD1,.,15,TRBJ2-7,CASSFGADRIYEQYF,TGTGCCAGCAGCTTTGGGGCGGACAGGATCTACGAGCAGTACTTC
TRBV7-9,.,.,13,TRBJ1-1,CASSSQGNTEAFF,TGTGCCAGCAGCTCACAGGGAAACACTGAAGCTTTCTTT
TRBV10-3,TRBD1,.,15,TRBJ1-2,CATTRQGATPYGYTF,TGTGCCACAACGAGGCAGGGGGCGACTCCCTATGGCTACACCTTC
TRBV5-5,TRBD1,few,15,TRBJ1-4,CASSLVGDRSEKLFF,TGTGCCAGCAGCTTGGTTGGGGACAGGAGTGAAAAACTGTTTTTT
TRBV7-9,TRBD1,.,16,TRBJ1-4,CSSSASPGQGFEKLFF,TGTTCCAGCAGCGCCTCCCCGGGACAGGGTTTTGAAAAACTGTTTTTT
TRBV9,TRBD1,.,16,TRBJ1-1,CASSVQGAGMNTEAFF,TGTGCCAGCAGCGTACAGGGGGCTGGGATGAACACTGAAGCTTTCTTT
TRBV6-5,TRBD1,.,16,TRBJ2-5,CASSYSDRGYGKTQYF,TGTGCCAGCAGTTATTCCGACAGGGGGTATGGAAAGACCCAGTACTTC
TRBV30,TRBD2,once,14,TRBJ2-3,CAWSRTSGTDTQYF,TGTGCCTGGAGTAGGACTAGCGGCACAGATACGCAGTATTTT
TRBV19,.,.,12,TRBJ2-2,CASSGRAGELFF,TGTGCCAGTAGTGGGAGAGCCGGGGAGCTGTTTTTT
TRBV4-3,TRBD1,few,15,TRBJ1-2,CASSKGQGAYEGYTF,TGCGCCAGCAGCAAAGGGCAGGGGGCGTACGAAGGCTACACCTTC
TRBV7-9,TRBD2,.,19,TRBJ2-7,CASSLPPGLAGWRSYEQYF,TGTGCCAGCAGCTTACCACCGGGACTAGCGGGATGGAGATCCTACGAGCAGTACTTC
TRBV7-2,TRBD2,.,13,TRBJ2-7,CASSSRTSGEQYF,TGTGCCAGCAGCTCTCGGACTAGCGGCGAGCAGTACTTC
TRBV7-2,TRBD2,.,17,TRBJ2-1,CASRRGLFGGARNEQFF,TGTGCCAGCAGACGGGGATTATTCGGGGGGGCTAGGAATGAGCAGTTCTTC
TRBV6-5,.,.,16,TRBJ1-6,CASSYSKGGDRSPLHF,TGTGCCAGCAGTTACTCGAAAGGCGGGGATCGGTCACCCCTCCACTTT
TRBV9,.,.,13,TRBJ2-3,CASSVTGSDTQYF,TGTGCCAGCAGCGTCACAGGGTCAGATACGCAGTATTTT
TRBV6-6,.,once,13,TRBJ1-5,CASGRGPNQPQHF,TGTGCCAGCGGAAGGGGTCCCAATCAGCCCCAGCATTTT